This T cell receptor beta chain originates from a study of cytomegalovirus exposure and HLA in healthy donors. Study results and caveats: Later on, a genetic analysis was performed. It linked a missense variant in DCLRE1C with V- and J-gene trimming of TCR beta. TCR beta V segments were, for the most part, productive about 87% or about 30% of the time in an earlier analysis.

Amplification used 60 Vbeta primers and 13 Jbeta primers. The data were produced by immunoSEQ multiplex PCR, yet TCRdb's version contains in-frame clones alone and is incomplete. The sample lists approximately 73,000 clones, roughly 71% occurring once. This CDR3 has 14 amino acids. The V segment lost 4 bases and the J segment 2 bases; nucleotides outside the gene matches: 2. Germline V CDR1 and CDR2: GTSNPN, SVGIG (reference sequence). To note about this clone: The antigen is undetermined.

The chain is built from TRBV30 and TRBJ2-5, with 12 bases aligning to TRBD2. The sequenced sample was PBMCs. The clonotype was recovered from an older man in good health and CMV-seronegative. The CDR3 region has the DNA TGTGCCTGGACCGGGACTAGCGGGCAAGAGACCCAGTACTTC. It specifies CAWTGTSGQETQYF.